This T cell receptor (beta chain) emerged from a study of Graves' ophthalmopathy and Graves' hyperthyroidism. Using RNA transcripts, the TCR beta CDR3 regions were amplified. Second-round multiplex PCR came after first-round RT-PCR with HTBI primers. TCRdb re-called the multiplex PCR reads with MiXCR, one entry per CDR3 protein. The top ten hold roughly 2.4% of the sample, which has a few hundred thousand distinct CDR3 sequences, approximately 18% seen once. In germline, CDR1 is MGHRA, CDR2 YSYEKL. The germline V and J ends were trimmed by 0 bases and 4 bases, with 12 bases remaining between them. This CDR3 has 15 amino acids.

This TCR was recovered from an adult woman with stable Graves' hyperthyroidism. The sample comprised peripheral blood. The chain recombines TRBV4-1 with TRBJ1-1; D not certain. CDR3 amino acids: CASSQDAGSGTEAFF. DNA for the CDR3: TGCGCCAGCAGCCAAGATGCGGGGTCGGGCACTGAAGCTTTCTTT.